These T cell receptor beta chains were read from a single sample in a study of shared clonotypes between healthy human individuals. Libraries were prepared by immunoSEQ multiplex PCR; TCRdb keeps only in-frame clonotypes and omits some of them. The sample holds approximately 2.4 million clones, more than 90% seen once. The sample was naive CD4+ T cells sorted from blood. The receptor set was obtained from a man in his late teens or twenties in good health. Both conserved end residues are part of each CDR3. A D gene is named only where the DNA matches it firmly. Only part of the rows carry a size: once, few, many, or a class if the clone is expanded.

TRBJ1-1,-,-,TRBV12-1,TGTGCCAGCAGCCGTCAACATGTCACTGAAGCTTTCTTT,CASSRQHVTEAFF
TRBJ2-7,-,-,TRBV10-3,TGTGCCATCAGTGAGGAGCATGGGGGGGCCGAGCAGTACTTC,CAISEEHGGAEQYF
TRBJ1-1,-,few,TRBV4-3,TGCGCCAGCAGCCAATTGGAGAACACTGAAGCTTTCTTT,CASSQLENTEAFF
TRBJ2-7,-,-,TRBV9,TGTGCCAGCCCCGGGGACGGAATAACACTCTCCTACGAGCAGTACTTC,CASPGDGITLSYEQYF
TRBJ1-6,TRBD1,-,TRBV5-4,TGTGCCAGCAGCTTGGCGACAGGGCTAAATTCACCCCTCCACTTT,CASSLATGLNSPLHF
TRBJ1-1,-,once,TRBV19,TGTGCCAGTAGTATAGTGGGAGGGGGGAAAGATGCGAACACTGAAGCTTTCTTT,CASSIVGGGKDANTEAFF
TRBJ2-5,-,-,TRBV18,TGTGCCAGCTCACCCGGAGCGGGAGAGACCCAGTACTTC,CASSPGAGETQYF
TRBJ1-2,-,-,TRBV21-1,TGTGCCAGCAGCAAAAATAGGGACAGGGGGCATGATGGCTACACCTTC,CASSKNRDRGHDGYTF
TRBJ2-7,-,once,TRBV7-2,TGTGCCAGCAGCTTTACGATAGGGGCCTACGAGCAGTACTTC,CASSFTIGAYEQYF
TRBJ2-7,TRBD2,once,TRBV18,TGTGCCAGCTCTCCCTTAGCGGGAGTACCTGAGCAGTACTTC,CASSPLAGVPEQYF
TRBJ1-5,-,-,TRBV6-6,TGTGCCAGCAGTTACCGTGGCAGTCAGCCCCAGCATTTT,CASSYRGSQPQHF
TRBJ1-1,-,-,TRBV19,TGTGCCAGTAGTAGCTCTGACACTGAAGCTTTCTTT,CASSSSDTEAFF
TRBJ2-7,-,-,TRBV6-5,TGTGCCAGCAGTTACTCAGTCAGGGAGTGGGTCTACGAGCAGTACTTC,CASSYSVREWVYEQYF
TRBJ2-3,TRBD2,-,TRBV9,TGTGCCAGCAGCGTTGGGAGGGCAGATACGCAGTATTTT,CASSVGRADTQYF
TRBJ2-3,-,-,TRBV7-6,TGTGCCAGCAGCTTAGGGACTGCCACAGATACGCAGTATTTT,CASSLGTATDTQYF
TRBJ1-6,-,-,TRBV19,TGTGCCAGTAGCAACGCCGACGCCCTAGCGGGGTCACCCCTCCACTTT,CASSNADALAGSPLHF
TRBJ2-5,-,-,TRBV5-4,TGTGCCAGCAGCTTGATACAGGAGCAAGAGACCCAGTACTTC,CASSLIQEQETQYF
TRBJ2-3,TRBD2,-,TRBV5-5,TGTGCCAGCAGCCCCTGGGAAGCGGGAGGGACAGATACGCAGTATTTT,CASSPWEAGGTDTQYF
TRBJ2-1,TRBD2,-,TRBV6-5,TGTGCCAGCAGTACCGGGACTAGGGCCTACAATGAGCAGTTCTTC,CASSTGTRAYNEQFF
TRBJ2-5,-,-,TRBV7-2,TGTGCCAGCAGCCCTTCCCGAACAGCGTACCAAGAGACCCAGTACTTC,CASSPSRTAYQETQYF
TRBJ2-7,TRBD1,-,TRBV10-3,TGTGCCATCAGAACCGGGACAGGGGCGACGAGCGGCTACGAGCAGTACTTC,CAIRTGTGATSGYEQYF
TRBJ2-5,-,-,TRBV7-2,TGTGCCAGCAGCTTCGGACTGGCGAAAGAGACCCAGTACTTC,CASSFGLAKETQYF
TRBJ2-7,-,-,TRBV7-6,TGTGCCAGCAGCTTAGGCGGAGGGGGGTTGGCCTACGAGCAGTACTTC,CASSLGGGGLAYEQYF
TRBJ1-2,-,-,TRBV5-4,TGTGCCAGCAGCTTACCTACTTATGGCTACACCTTC,CASSLPTYGYTF
TRBJ1-3,-,-,TRBV11-2,TGTGCCAGCAGCTTAGTCCTGGGGAACACCATATATTTT,CASSLVLGNTIYF
TRBJ2-2,-,once,TRBV15,TGTGCCACCAGCAGAGAGGCCCTCCTTGGGGGGAGAGGCACCGGGGAGCTGTTTTTT,CATSREALLGGRGTGELFF
TRBJ1-3,TRBD1,-,TRBV5-1,TGCGCCAGCAGCTCCGGGACAGGGATAAACACCATATATTTT,CASSSGTGINTIYF
TRBJ2-5,-,-,TRBV13,TGTGCCAGCAGCTTAAGACCAGGGCAAGAGACCCAGTACTTC,CASSLRPGQETQYF
TRBJ1-1,TRBD1,-,TRBV18,TGTGCCAGCTCACCGGACAGGGGTCGCGCTGAAGCTTTCTTT,CASSPDRGRAEAFF
TRBJ1-6,TRBD1,-,TRBV7-2,TGTGCCAGCAGCGCTGACAGGGTGGTGGCCTATAATTCACCCCTCCACTTT,CASSADRVVAYNSPLHF
TRBJ1-6,-,-,TRBV5-6,TGTGCCAGCAGCCCCACTAATTCACCCCTCCACTTT,CASSPTNSPLHF
TRBJ2-3,-,-,TRBV19,TGTGCCAGTAGTATAACGCGGGTGGATACGCAGTATTTT,CASSITRVDTQYF
TRBJ1-6,TRBD1,-,TRBV2,TGTGCCAGCAGTGTTGCGGGACAGGGAATTAATTCACCCCTCCACTTT,CASSVAGQGINSPLHF
TRBJ1-2,-,-,TRBV6-5,TGTGCCAGCAGGTACAGGGCTTCCTATGGCTACACCTTC,CASRYRASYGYTF
TRBJ1-1,TRBD1,-,TRBV9,TGTGCCAGCAGCTTAACCACGGGACAGGGCTTTGGGACTGAAGCTTTCTTT,CASSLTTGQGFGTEAFF
TRBJ2-2,-,-,TRBV2,TGTGCCAGCACACAGGCGAACACCGGGGAGCTGTTTTTT,CASTQANTGELFF
TRBJ2-2,-,once,TRBV5-8,TGTGCCAGCAGCCCCGATTGGGATTCGCCCTTTACGAACACCGGGGAGCTGTTTTTT,CASSPDWDSPFTNTGELFF
TRBJ1-2,-,-,TRBV28,TGTGCCAGCAGTTTGGGGGGAGGAGACTATGGCTACACCTTC,CASSLGGGDYGYTF
TRBJ1-6,TRBD1,once,TRBV2,TGTGCCAGCAGCCTAAGGACAGGGGAAGAATCACCCCTCCACTTT,CASSLRTGEESPLHF
TRBJ2-1,-,-,TRBV5-1,TGCGCCAGCAGCCGGTCCTTGGAAGAGCAGTTCTTC,CASSRSLEEQFF
TRBJ1-3,-,-,TRBV5-1,TGCGCCAGCAGCCAAACAGGGACGGGAAACACCATATATTTT,CASSQTGTGNTIYF
TRBJ1-3,-,-,TRBV4-1,TGCGCCAGCAGCCAAGGGGCGGCGGGAGGTGCTGGAAACACCATATATTTT,CASSQGAAGGAGNTIYF
TRBJ2-2,-,-,TRBV19,TGTGCCAGTAGTACTGCCGGAGTCACCGGGGAGCTGTTTTTT,CASSTAGVTGELFF
TRBJ2-7,TRBD2,-,TRBV9,TGTGCCAGCAGCGCAGGACTAGCGGGGACCTACGAGCAGTACTTC,CASSAGLAGTYEQYF
TRBJ1-4,-,-,TRBV6-1,TGTGCCAGCAACGGGGACTTTTGGGGGGAAAAACTGTTTTTT,CASNGDFWGEKLFF
TRBJ2-7,-,-,TRBV11-2,TGTGCCAGCAGCACGCCAGACGGCCTCACCACCTACGAGCAGTACTTC,CASSTPDGLTTYEQYF
TRBJ1-1,-,-,TRBV6-1,TGTGCCAGCACCGCGCTCAGCCTCAACACTGAAGCTTTCTTT,CASTALSLNTEAFF
TRBJ1-5,TRBD1,-,TRBV5-1,TGCGCCAGCAGCTCGGGACAGGGGGGCAATCAGCCCCAGCATTTT,CASSSGQGGNQPQHF
TRBJ2-7,-,-,TRBV29-1,TGCAGCGTTGGGGGCACACACTACGAGCAGTACTTC,CSVGGTHYEQYF
TRBJ1-5,-,-,TRBV6-1,TGTGCCAGCAGTGAATGGGCCGGGGGCAATCAGCCCCAGCATTTT,CASSEWAGGNQPQHF
TRBJ1-4,-,-,TRBV5-1,TGCGCCAGCAGCTTGTCAGTAGAAAACGAAAAACTGTTTTTT,CASSLSVENEKLFF
TRBJ1-3,-,-,TRBV5-1,TGCGCCAGCAGCTCCGGAGGGAATGGAAACACCATATATTTT,CASSSGGNGNTIYF
TRBJ2-3,TRBD2,-,TRBV7-2,TGTGCCAGCACTTCCGGGACTAGCGGGAATTCGGATACGCAGTATTTT,CASTSGTSGNSDTQYF
TRBJ1-1,TRBD1,-,TRBV2,TGTGCCAGCAGCGACAGGGGGCCCCGGAAGAACACTGAAGCTTTCTTT,CASSDRGPRKNTEAFF